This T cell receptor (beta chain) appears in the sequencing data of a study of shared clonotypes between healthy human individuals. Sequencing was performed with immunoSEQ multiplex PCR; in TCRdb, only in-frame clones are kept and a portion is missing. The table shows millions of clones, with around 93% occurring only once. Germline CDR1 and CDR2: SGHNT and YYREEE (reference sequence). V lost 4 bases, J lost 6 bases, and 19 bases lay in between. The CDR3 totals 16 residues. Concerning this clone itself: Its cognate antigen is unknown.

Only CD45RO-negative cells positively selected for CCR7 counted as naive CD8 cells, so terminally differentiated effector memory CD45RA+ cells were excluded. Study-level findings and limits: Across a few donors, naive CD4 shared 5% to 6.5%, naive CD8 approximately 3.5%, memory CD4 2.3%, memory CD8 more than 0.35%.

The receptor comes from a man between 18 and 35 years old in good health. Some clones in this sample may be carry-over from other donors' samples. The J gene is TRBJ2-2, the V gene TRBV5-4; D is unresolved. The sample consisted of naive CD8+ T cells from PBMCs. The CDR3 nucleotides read TGTGCCAGCAGCCGGACGGTAGCCGGTGAGCCCGGGGAGCTGTTTTTT. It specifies CASSRTVAGEPGELFF. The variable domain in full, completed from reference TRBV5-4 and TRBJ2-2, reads ETGVTQSPTHLIKTRGQQVTLRCSSQSGHNTVSWYQQALGQGPQFIFQYYREEENGRGNFPPRFSGLQFPNYSSELNVNALELDDSALYLCASSRTVAGEPGELFFGEGSRLTVL.